Sequencing of this TCR beta chain was carried out in a study of spatial heterogeneity in lung cancer. Study-level results: More often at tumor resection than at routine follow-up, ubiquitous expanded tumor TCRs were detected in the blood.

CDR3 length equals 16 residues. Trimming cost V 2 bases and J 5 bases; bases outside gene matches: 5. Germline V lookup: CDR1 KGHDR, CDR2 SFDVKD. TCRdb re-derived calls from the 5' RACE reads in MiXCR, one entry per CDR3 protein. The data contain about 82,000 distinct CDR3 sequences, around 12% of them singletons. With respect to this clonotype: Its antigen is unknown.

Time point meaning: sample taken at primary tumor resection. Whole RNA obtained from tumor, nontumor lung or frozen PBMC underwent sequencing without sorting. The receptor's source is a male donor with early-stage non-small cell lung cancer. The specimen was PBMCs, collected at surgery. The gene calls are TRBV24-1 and TRBJ2-3; 11 nucleotides line up with TRBD2. CDR3 in DNA: TGTGCCACCAGTGATTCCTTAGCGGGGGGGCAAGATACGCAGTATTTT. Protein sequence: CATSDSLAGGQDTQYF.